The rows below give T cell receptor beta chains drawn from one sample of a study of T-cell memory formation after mild COVID-19. TCRdb re-called the 5' RACE reads through MiXCR, storing one row per CDR3 protein. This sample has under 350,000 distinct CDR3 sequences, with about a sixth found just once. The sample comprised PBMCs or a T cell subset sorted from them (not recorded which). The receptors shown here come from a man aged 18 to 30 who had mild COVID-19 (a few samples of this study predate the infection). Cell type and time point are not known. CDR3s include the opening cysteine and the closing phenylalanine or tryptophan. Each record gives: V gene, J gene, CDR3 protein.

V: TRBV5-6
J: TRBJ2-7
CDR3: CASSLSGPRDRAHEQYF

V: TRBV3-1
J: TRBJ2-3
CDR3: CASSQYSTDTQYF

V: TRBV6-2/TRBV6-3
J: TRBJ1-5
CDR3: CASSLSRAGNQPQHF

V: TRBV20-1
J: TRBJ2-3
CDR3: CSASRPGLQRDTQYF

V: TRBV4-1
J: TRBJ2-5
CDR3: CASSQERGRGETQYF

V: TRBV5-1
J: TRBJ1-4
CDR3: CASSREDEKLFF

V: TRBV2
J: TRBJ1-1
CDR3: CASSEARQYTEAFF

V: TRBV20-1
J: TRBJ2-3
CDR3: CSASGSGGYTDTQYF

V: TRBV20-1
J: TRBJ1-1
CDR3: CSARAVATEAFF

V: TRBV11-2
J: TRBJ2-5
CDR3: CASSQVPSQETQYF

V: TRBV5-1
J: TRBJ1-1
CDR3: CASSLLGWGMNTEAFF

V: TRBV19
J: TRBJ1-1
CDR3: CASKKGMDTEAFF

V: TRBV6-2/TRBV6-3
J: TRBJ2-3
CDR3: CATNLAGDTDTQYF

V: TRBV7-2
J: TRBJ2-3
CDR3: CASSPGAGKDTQYF

V: TRBV9
J: TRBJ1-1
CDR3: CASSTGTGAKITEAFF

V: TRBV6-5
J: TRBJ1-2
CDR3: CASSRSGQGVYGYTF

V: TRBV2
J: TRBJ2-6
CDR3: CANSGYGANVLTF

V: TRBV4-2
J: TRBJ1-1
CDR3: CASSQDEGATEAFF

V: TRBV3-1
J: TRBJ1-2
CDR3: CASSQDRWAGNYGYTF

V: TRBV12-3/TRBV12-4
J: TRBJ1-1
CDR3: CASTDQGDTEAFF

V: TRBV6-1
J: TRBJ2-3
CDR3: CASSEGIAGNTDTQYF

V: TRBV28
J: TRBJ1-1
CDR3: CASGDGYTEAFF

V: TRBV2
J: TRBJ1-5
CDR3: CASTLRAFHQPQHF

V: TRBV5-8
J: TRBJ2-3
CDR3: CASSLRTGVVLSRSTDTQYF

V: TRBV27
J: TRBJ2-2
CDR3: CASRPDRGVYTGELFF

V: TRBV6-2/TRBV6-3
J: TRBJ2-2
CDR3: CASSYPTVTGELFF

V: TRBV7-2
J: TRBJ2-7
CDR3: CASSLVGTGNYEQYF

V: TRBV5-1
J: TRBJ2-2
CDR3: CASSFAGDSTGELFF

V: TRBV12-3/TRBV12-4
J: TRBJ2-5
CDR3: CASSSRTLETQYF

V: TRBV7-2
J: TRBJ2-1
CDR3: CASCTGAGGLDEQFF

V: TRBV18
J: TRBJ2-3
CDR3: CASSPPSTDTQYF

V: TRBV4-2
J: TRBJ1-4
CDR3: CASSQDRRNEKLFF

V: TRBV7-2
J: TRBJ1-1
CDR3: CASSLFAFGGGEAFF

V: TRBV2
J: TRBJ1-1
CDR3: CASRLQGWGTEAFF

V: TRBV12-3/TRBV12-4
J: TRBJ2-4
CDR3: CASRTGTRGNIQYF

V: TRBV5-1
J: TRBJ1-5
CDR3: CASSLIGNQPQHF

V: TRBV11-2
J: TRBJ2-2
CDR3: CASSLRRGRGLGIAVWSGELFF

V: TRBV7-9
J: TRBJ1-2
CDR3: CASSPIVLYGYTF

V: TRBV24-1
J: TRBJ2-1
CDR3: CATSEGPGDRAFYEQFF

V: TRBV5-1
J: TRBJ2-5
CDR3: CASSLQGARSETQYF

V: TRBV28
J: TRBJ1-2
CDR3: CASRRAYGYTF